One T cell receptor (beta chain) is described in this entry. Its antigen is not identified. This specimen comes from a study of T-cell memory formation after mild COVID-19. Study findings and constraints: There were some responding clones in pre-infection memory, which suggested that cross-reactive memory had joined. Confirmation of SARS-CoV-2 specificity was lacking for second-wave clones peaking day 37. Of the contracting clones, CD4+ ones lay mainly in CM and EM, and CD8+ ones in EMRA.

The TCR alpha and TCR beta cDNA libraries, bearing sample barcodes and UMIs, were generated by 5'RACE using constant-segment primers. In TCRdb, the 5' RACE reads were re-called with MiXCR into one record per CDR3 protein. Among fewer than 550,000 distinct CDR3 sequences listed, 20% were seen once. CDR3 length equals 14 residues. Trimming took off 1 base at V and 5 bases at J, with 9 bases between the two ends. Germline V gene lookup returns CDR1 MGHRA and CDR2 YSYEKL. This TCR was recovered from an adult woman who had mild COVID-19 (a few samples of this study predate the infection). Cell type and time point are not known. V is TRBV4-1 and J is TRBJ2-1; D remains unclear. Sample: PBMCs or a T cell subset sorted from them (not recorded which). CDR3 sequence: CASSQVDRDNEQFF. CDR3 DNA sequence: TGCGCCAGCAGCCAAGTCGATAGGGACAATGAGCAGTTCTTC.